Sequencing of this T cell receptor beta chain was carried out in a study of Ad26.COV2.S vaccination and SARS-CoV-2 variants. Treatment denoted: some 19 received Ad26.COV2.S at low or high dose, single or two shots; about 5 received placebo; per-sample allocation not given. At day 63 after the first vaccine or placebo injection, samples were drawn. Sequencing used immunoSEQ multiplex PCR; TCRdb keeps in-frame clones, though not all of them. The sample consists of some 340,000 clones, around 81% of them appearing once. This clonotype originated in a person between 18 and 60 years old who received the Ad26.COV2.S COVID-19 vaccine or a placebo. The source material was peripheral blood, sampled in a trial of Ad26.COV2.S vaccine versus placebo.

The CDR3 coding sequence is TGTGCCAGCAGTCCGGGACAAAGCCAATGGCCCCAGCATTTT. This encodes CASSPGQSQWPQHF. The chain couples TRBV27 to TRBJ1-5, with D perhaps TRBD1 (6 bases). The CDR3 runs 14 residues. Germline CDR1 reads MNHEY; CDR2 reads SMNVEV (reference sequence). With 5 bases removed from V and 9 bases from J, the gap between germline ends came to 17 bases.